The T cell receptor (beta chain) described here comes from a study of blood T cell repertoires in COVID-19 (dated by TCRdb to the early 2020s). About the study as a whole: Samples from collaborators originated in the United States, Italy and Spain and spanned both the acute and convalescent phases of COVID-19. The material from the prospective study consisted of cDNA or gDNA derived from T cells, B-cell-depleted T cells, or PBMCs. HLA class I and class II types, where available, came from metadata supplied by the sample provider rather than from assay-based typing. Sample metadata almost always included a de-identified subject ID, COVID-19 status, age in years and sex. Subjects who had been exposed to COVID-19, were actively infected with it, or had recovered from it provided the deeply sampled blood TCRbeta repertoires that made up the dataset. The repertoires were made available in a free public database intended to serve as a resource for research on the immune response to SARS-CoV-2. The samples were drawn from two sources: the first 160 participants of the ongoing ImmuneRACE study, and 950 to 1,500 subjects contributed by 6 global collaborators.

What the work shows at the level of the full study, not this receptor alone: Clinical and demographic metadata were provided uncurated, with the amount varying by source and participant.

Per the germline V gene, MRHNA is the CDR1 and SNTAGT is the CDR2. Measured from the cysteine to the phenylalanine, the CDR3 is 13 residues long. Only the CDR3 region is kept as DNA, spanning 39 bases read in frame from base 1. The V end loses 7 bases and the J end loses 7 bases, and a stretch of 13 bases separates them. TCRbeta CDR3 regions were amplified from genomic DNA using the immunoSEQ Assay, a bias-controlled multiplex PCR. Per the original workflow: Nucleated cell counts per sample were estimated from amplification of reference gene primers within the assay. To quantify the absolute abundance of each unique TCRbeta CDR3 rearrangement, sequence reads were collapsed and filtered. For each sample, productive Simpson clonality was calculated as the square root of Simpson's diversity index over productive rearrangements. TCRdb took over this immuneACCESS table, retaining in-frame rearrangements with V and J assigned. Such tables are incomplete; in checked studies, under half of the missing clones stem from an unresolved V gene, and the remainder is unexplained. The V and J calls and clone size were taken over from that table, and D and trimming were inferred from the DNA. The sample contains around 200,000 clones, 70% to 85% of them found a single time. The biggest ten clones account for 7.5% to 10% of the sample.

Remarks on this clone: Its antigen specificity is not known. It has no much larger one-base neighbor in the sample; base qualities were not kept.

Each collaborating institution followed its own protocols to collect whole blood in K2EDTA tubes. For TCRbeta analysis, collaborator samples were shipped as frozen whole blood, as isolated PBMCs, or as DNA extracted from either sample type. The sequence came from a woman older than 75 with acute or convalescent COVID-19. The sequence joins TRBV6-4 to TRBJ1-4; 5 matching bases give a weak D call of TRBD1. Sample: peripheral blood. The DNA sequence reads TGTGCCAGCATCACGACAGTGATTGAAAAACTGTTTTTT. Its translation reads: CASITTVIEKLFF.